This entry lists 23 T cell receptor beta chains sequenced from one sample in a study of T cell clonality in common variable immunodeficiency. TCRdb keeps only in-frame clones here, not all; method: immunoSEQ multiplex PCR. Sampling found fewer than 75,000 clones, none seen once. Sequenced: peripheral blood mononuclear cells. These receptors were collected from a person between 18 and 69 years old in good health.

A word on this clone: The DNA ends 3 residues before the CDR3 does, and the rest of the CDR3 is filled in from the germline J gene. V gene TRBV30 combines with J gene TRBJ2-7; D is unclear. CDR3 length: 13 residues. The V and J ends lost 0 bases and 3 bases respectively, with 9 bases between them. Germline V lookup: CDR1 GTSNPN, CDR2 SVGIG (reference sequence). Incomplete CDR3 DNA: TGTGCCTGGAGTGTCGAACCTAGCTACGAG. Translation gives CAWSVEPSYE. The whole CDR3 sequence is CAWSVEPSYEQYF.

This clone was counted at least ten times. The read falls 3 residues short of the CDR3 end, and the missing part is taken from the germline J gene. The rearrangement joins TRBV5-1 to TRBJ1-1, with D tentatively TRBD1 (6 bases). The CDR3 covers 12 residues. Looked up from germline, CDR1 is SGHRS and CDR2 is YFSETQ. The sequenced CDR3 bases are TGCGCCAGCAGCTTGGTTCAGGGGGAA. It translates to CASSLVQGE. The full CDR3 sequence reads CASSLVQGEAFF.

This clone was counted ten times or more. The read gets to within 3 residues of the CDR3 end, and the germline J gene fills in the rest. The chain links TRBV7-9 to TRBJ2-7, with a possible D match to TRBD2 (6 bases). The V gene's germline CDR1 is SEHNR and CDR2 FQNEAQ (reference sequence). The ends were cut back, 5 bases at V and 6 bases at J, with 11 bases in the middle. The CDR3 has 12 amino acids. The CDR3 sequence: CASSPGVSEQYF. The DNA read from the CDR3 is TGTGCCAGCAGCCCGGGGGTAAGCGAG. Supplemented by reference TRBV7-9 and TRBJ2-7, the full variable domain reads DTGVSQNPRHKITKRGQNVTFRCDPISEHNRLYWYRQTLGQGPEFLTYFQNEAQLEKSRLLSDRFSAERPKGSFSTLEIQRTEQGDSAMYLCASSPGVSEQYFGPGTRLTVT.

This clone was seen repeatedly, ten times or more. Read coverage stops 3 residues before the CDR3 terminus; the germline J gene supplies the remainder. The J gene is TRBJ2-1, the V gene TRBV18, with D possibly being TRBD2 (6 bases). V lost 3 bases and J lost 7, with 13 bases in between. Germline CDR1 and CDR2: KGHSH and LQKENI. This CDR3 comprises 14 residues. The CDR3 spells CASSPLAEGNEQFF. The sequenced CDR3 bases are TGTGCCAGCTCACCGTTGGCGGAGGGGAATGAG.

The sample holds many counts of this clone. CDR3 protein: CASSFRTGSNTEAFF. The covered CDR3 bases are TGTGCCAGCAGCTTCAGAACAGGGTCGAACACTGAA. The V and J genes are TRBV13 and TRBJ1-1, with D possibly being TRBD1 (6 bases). The read comes to an end 3 residues before the CDR3 does, leaving the germline J gene to fill in the end. Between the trimmed V and J ends, which lost 3 bases and 1 base, there was a span of 12 bases. The CDR3 extends over 15 amino acids. The germline V gene has CDR1 PRHDT and CDR2 FYEKMQ (reference sequence).

This clone was seen at least ten times. The read ends 3 residues before the CDR3 terminus; that terminus is restored from the germline J gene. V and J are TRBV9 and TRBJ2-7; 9 positions match TRBD2. Germline-derived CDR1 and CDR2 are SGDLS and YYNGEE. The CDR3 consists of 16 residues. J lost 1 base, V lost 0 bases, and 5 bases had no gene match. CDR3 protein: CASSVDGGGESYEQYF. The covered CDR3 bases are TGTGCCAGCAGCGTAGACGGCGGGGGGGAGTCCTACGAG.

This clone was picked up many times. The read ends 3 residues early relative to the CDR3; the germline J gene fills the gap. V and J are TRBV6-1 and TRBJ1-2, with TRBD1 as a possible D gene (6 bases). In germline, CDR1 is MNHNS, CDR2 SASEGT. V was clipped by 2 bases and J by 7 bases, with 11 bases between them. There are 13 residues in the CDR3. CDR3 region: CASSEQGWRGYTF. CDR3 bases read: TGTGCCAGCAGTGAACAGGGGTGGCGTGGC.

This clone was counted at least ten times. The CDR3 end lies 3 residues beyond the end of the read and is filled in from the germline J gene. V is TRBV13 and J is TRBJ2-1; TRBD2 aligns across 12 bases. From germline, CDR1 is PRHDT and CDR2 FYEKMQ (reference sequence). The length of the CDR3 is 16 residues. Trimming at V came to 5 bases and at J to 8 bases, leaving 10 bases not matched to a gene. CDR3 residues: CASSLPLAGGADEQFF. The sequenced CDR3 bases are TGTGCCAGCAGCCTTCCCCTAGCGGGAGGGGCAGATGAG. The variable domain in full, completed from reference TRBV13 and TRBJ2-1, reads AAGVIQSPRHLIKEKRETATLKCYPIPRHDTVYWYQQGPGQDPQFLISFYEKMQSDKGSIPDRFSAQQFSDYHSELNMSSLELGDSALYFCASSLPLAGGADEQFFGPGTRLTVL.

This clone came up many times. The sequence runs out 3 residues before the end of the CDR3; the remainder is reconstructed from the germline J gene. The chain is built from TRBV30 and TRBJ1-1, with TRBD1 matching over 9 bases. CDR3 length: 14 residues. V shed 6 bases and J 4 bases; nucleotides not matched to a gene: 9. Germline values: CDR1 GTSNPN, CDR2 SVGIG (reference sequence). The CDR3 is CACRDRVLITEAFF. CDR3 DNA (partial): TGTGCCTGCCGGGACAGGGTGTTAATCACTGAA.

This clone showed up many times. The read terminates 3 residues ahead of where the CDR3 ends, so the germline J gene completes it. The chain combines TRBV20-1 with TRBJ2-2; TRBD1 matches at 10 bases. Germline V gene lookup returns CDR1 DFQATT and CDR2 SNEGSKA (reference sequence). The CDR3 is made up of 14 amino acids. Unmatched junction bases numbered 6, after V lost 5 bases and J lost 6 bases. This CDR3 is CSAGQGVSAGELFF. The CDR3 bases that were read are TGCAGTGCTGGACAGGGGGTGAGCGCCGGGGAG.

This clone was observed at least ten times. Coverage ceases 3 residues before the CDR3 finishes, and the germline J gene fills in the end. The rearrangement uses TRBV6-4 and TRBJ1-1; D gene ambiguous. V lost 2 bases and J lost 7, with 11 bases in between. Germline V CDR1 and CDR2: MRHNA, SNTAGT. This CDR3 has 13 residues. CDR3 DNA, as far as it was read: TGTGCCAGCAGTGACACTCAAAAGGGTGAA. Protein product: CASSDTQKGE. The complete CDR3 reads CASSDTQKGEAFF.

This clone was detected ten times or more. Read data end 3 residues before the CDR3 end; the end is taken from the germline J gene. V gene TRBV19 combines with J gene TRBJ1-5, with D perhaps matching TRBD1 (5 bases). Deletions cut 3 bases from V and 5 bases from J, with 11 bases between. From germline, CDR1 is LNHDA and CDR2 SQIVND (reference sequence). The CDR3 has 14 amino acids. The covered CDR3 bases are TGTGCCAGTAGTATCTCCAGGGAGGATCAGCCC. This gives the protein CASSISREDQP. The CDR3, in full, reads CASSISREDQPQHF.

This clone was found many times. With the read ending 3 residues before the CDR3 end, the germline J gene is used to fill in that end. V is TRBV5-4 and J is TRBJ2-7; D is possibly TRBD2 (6 bases). The CDR3 has 16 residues. V dropped 0 bases and J dropped 0 bases, with 13 bases sitting between them. From germline, CDR1 is SGHNT and CDR2 YYREEE (reference sequence). The sequenced part of the CDR3 DNA is TGTGCCAGCAGCTTGGCTTCTAGCGTATACTCCTACGAG. Encoded protein: CASSLASSVYSYE. The full-length CDR3 reads as CASSLASSVYSYEQYF.

Ten or more counts support this clone. The sequence runs out 3 residues before the end of the CDR3; the remainder is reconstructed from the germline J gene. Other nucleotide sequences in the sample specify the same CDR3. This chain uses TRBV5-1 with TRBJ2-7; 9 positions match TRBD2. CDR3 length: 15 residues. Germline V gives CDR1 SGHRS, CDR2 YFSETQ. V lost 2 bases, J lost 2 bases, and 5 bases stayed unmatched. CDR3 bases read: TGCGCCAGCAGCTTAACCAGCGGGGGGACCTACGAG. Protein sequence: CASSLTSGGTYE. The entire CDR3 protein is CASSLTSGGTYEQYF.

In its sample, this clone was seen many times. From the germline J gene comes the end of the CDR3, since the read stops 3 residues before it. The genes are TRBV24-1 and TRBJ2-1; D might be TRBD1 (6 bases). Per germline, CDR1 KGHDR and CDR2 SFDVKD. This CDR3 is built from 17 residues. Trimming shortened V by 3 bases and J by 2 bases, and 16 bases separated the two germline ends. The CDR3 DNA, read in part, is TGTGCCACCAGTGATACCTCCGGGACACCAGCCTACAATGAG. Residues: CATSDTSGTPAYNE. The whole CDR3 is CATSDTSGTPAYNEQFF.

This clone was detected many times. The read halts 3 residues ahead of the CDR3 end, with the missing end drawn from the germline J gene. The chain recombines TRBV20-1 with TRBJ2-5; 8 nucleotides align to TRBD2. The V segment lost 5 bases and the J segment 5 bases; nucleotides outside the gene matches: 10. The CDR3 totals 14 residues. CDR1 is DFQATT and CDR2 is SNEGSKA in the germline V gene (reference sequence). CDR3 DNA (partial): TGCAGTGCTCAGGGCGGGGGGACGTGGGAGACC. Protein product: CSAQGGGTWET. The whole CDR3 region reads CSAQGGGTWETQYF.

This clone was recorded at least ten times. Read sequence stops 3 residues before the CDR3 end, and the germline J gene provides the missing end. The V gene is TRBV18, the J gene TRBJ1-1; the D gene is possibly TRBD1 (5 bases). V was pared by 3 bases and J by 4 bases, with 12 bases between. CDR3 length equals 14 residues. Germline assignment: CDR1 KGHSH and CDR2 LQKENI. The CDR3 region is CASSPPNQGTEAFF. CDR3 DNA, as far as it was read: TGTGCCAGCTCACCTCCAAATCAGGGCACTGAA.

At least ten counts were recorded for this clone. The DNA ends 3 residues before the CDR3 does, and the rest of the CDR3 is filled in from the germline J gene. V is TRBV10-3 and J is TRBJ2-2, with TRBD1 as a possible D gene (6 bases). Germline V gives CDR1 ENHRY, CDR2 SYGVKD. Trimming shortened V by 7 bases and J by 6 bases, and 12 bases separated the two germline ends. This CDR3 region has 13 residues. The CDR3: CAITYRVPGELFF. CDR3 DNA, as far as it was read: TGTGCCATCACTTACAGGGTGCCCGGGGAG.

This clone was counted at least ten times. The read gets to within 3 residues of the CDR3 end, and the germline J gene fills in the rest. The chain couples TRBV20-1 to TRBJ2-1; tentatively, D is TRBD2 (7 bases). Trimming stripped 6 bases from V and 9 bases from J, with 21 bases between. Germline CDR1 is DFQATT and CDR2 is SNEGSKA (reference sequence). CDR3 size: 14 residues. The CDR3 DNA, read in part, is TGCAGTGCCCTAGGGGGGGGACCCCGAGGTGAG. The encoded protein is CSALGGGPRGE. The whole CDR3 sequence reads CSALGGGPRGEQFF.

This clone was recorded many times. Coverage ceases 3 residues before the CDR3 finishes, and the germline J gene fills in the end. This chain links TRBV28 with TRBJ1-5; D perhaps matches TRBD1 (6 bases). Trimming cost V 6 bases and J 7 bases, with 19 bases left between them. The CDR3 extends over 15 amino acids. Germline assignment: CDR1 MDHEN and CDR2 SYDVKM. CDR3 protein: CASSEGGGGWQPQHF. CDR3 bases read: TGTGCCAGCAGCGAGGGGGGGGGAGGGTGGCAGCCC.

This clone was counted many times. The read is 3 residues too short to cover the CDR3 end, so that end is filled in from the germline J gene. This sequence joins TRBV18 and TRBJ2-7; a weak D match, TRBD2 (6 bases). This CDR3 has 12 residues. Germline CDR1 KGHSH, CDR2 LQKENI. Trimming removed 3 bases from V and 5 bases from J, with 8 bases in between. CDR3 residues: CASSPEGNEQYF. The CDR3 DNA, read in part, is TGTGCCAGCTCACCGGAGGGCAACGAG.

This clone was counted between two and nine times. The read terminates 3 residues ahead of where the CDR3 ends, so the germline J gene completes it. This chain links TRBV7-3 with TRBJ1-1; maybe TRBD1 (5 bases). V lost 2 bases to trimming and J lost 3 bases, with 10 bases between them. This CDR3 is built from 14 residues. Germline CDR1 is SGHTA and CDR2 is FQGTGA. This CDR3 reads CASSLGAGYTEAFF. The CDR3 DNA, read in part, is TGTGCCAGCAGCTTAGGGGCGGGGTACACTGAA.

Ten or more counts support this clone. The read terminates 3 residues before the CDR3 end, so the remaining end is supplied by the germline J gene. V usage is TRBV2 and J usage is TRBJ2-1, with TRBD2 matching 12 bases. The J segment lost 4 bases and the V segment lost 4 bases, leaving 5 bases of the junction unmatched. The germline V gene encodes CDR1 SNHLY and CDR2 FYNNEI. This CDR3 is built from 16 residues. CDR3 DNA, as far as it was read: TGTGCCAGCAGTGTTTGGCTAGCGGGGGGGTACAATGAG. Its translation: CASSVWLAGGYNE. The CDR3 in its entirety is CASSVWLAGGYNEQFF. The variable domain in full, with the rest retrieved from reference TRBV2 and TRBJ2-1, is EPEVTQTPSHQVTQMGQEVILRCVPISNHLYFYWYRQILGQKVEFLVSFYNNEISEKSEIFDDQFSVERPDGSNFTLKIRSTKLEDSAMYFCASSVWLAGGYNEQFFGPGTRLTVL.